One and the same sample provided the 9 T cell receptor beta chains below, sequenced in a study of T cell responses to AZD1222 COVID-19 vaccine. Some clones are missing from TCRdb's copy, which holds only in-frame ones; the method was immunoSEQ multiplex PCR. Counted here are 100,000 to 150,000 clones, around 91% occurring once; the ten biggest clones make up around 4.5%. Here the sequenced sample was peripheral blood, taken on day 0 of MenACWY control vaccination. The receptors were gathered from an adult in good health.

The J gene is TRBJ2-5, the V gene TRBV4-3; D ambiguous. Germline V gene lookup returns CDR1 LGHNA and CDR2 YSLEER. V was pared by 1 base and J by 2 bases, with 11 bases between. There are 15 residues in the CDR3. The chain's CDR3 is CASSQATTFQETQYF. CDR3 nucleotide sequence: TGCGCCAGCAGCCAAGCCACGACCTTTCAAGAGACCCAGTACTTC.

The chain is built from TRBV2 and TRBJ2-5; D tentatively fits TRBD1 or TRBD2 (5 bases each). The germline gives CDR1 SNHLY, CDR2 FYNNEI. Trimming left V 6 bases short and J 2 bases short, with 10 bases between. The CDR3 length is 13 residues. The CDR3 loop reads CASSTGLQETQYF. The CDR3 DNA is TGTGCCAGCAGCACGGGGCTACAAGAGACCCAGTACTTC.

The gene calls are TRBV5-4 and TRBJ2-5; 7 bases fit TRBD2. V lost 4 bases, J lost 3 bases, and 6 bases stayed unmatched. This CDR3 contains 14 residues. The V gene's germline CDR1 is SGHNT and CDR2 YYREEE (reference sequence). CDR3 region: CASSRGLVEETQYF. In nucleotides, the CDR3 is TGTGCCAGCAGCCGCGGACTAGTGGAAGAGACCCAGTACTTC.

The DNA for the CDR3 is TGTGCCTTAAGACTAGCGGGAGAGGAGGAGACCCAGTACTTC. Protein: CALRLAGEEETQYF. The chain combines TRBV30 with TRBJ2-5, with 12 positions matching TRBD2. J was trimmed by 5 bases and V by 7 bases; bases with no gene match: 8. The germline gives CDR1 GTSNPN, CDR2 SVGIG (reference sequence). The CDR3 loop spans 14 amino acids.

This chain joins TRBV28 and TRBJ1-3; D not resolved. The CDR3 extends over 11 amino acids. In germline, CDR1 is MDHEN, CDR2 SYDVKM. The CDR3 sequence: CVAESGNTIYF. CDR3 DNA: TGTGTCGCGGAGTCTGGAAACACCATATATTTT.

V and J are TRBV5-6 and TRBJ2-7; D may be TRBD2 (6 bases). CDR3 size: 13 residues. The germline CDR1 and CDR2 sequences are SGHDT and YYEEEE. V was cut by 7 bases and J by 0 bases, with 11 bases left in between. The CDR3 DNA is TGTGCCAGCTCTACACTAGCCTCCTACGAGCAGTACTTC. It yields the protein CASSTLASYEQYF.

The J gene is TRBJ1-1, the V gene TRBV28; D call uncertain. The V and J ends lost 5 bases and 0 bases respectively, with 7 bases between them. CDR3 length: 13 residues. CDR1 and CDR2 from the germline V gene are MDHEN and SYDVKM. The CDR3 sequence is CASSDTMNTEAFF. As DNA, the CDR3 is TGTGCCAGCAGTGACACTATGAACACTGAAGCTTTCTTT.

The chain combines TRBV6-5 with TRBJ1-1, with D maybe TRBD1 (6 bases). Germline values: CDR1 MNHEY, CDR2 SVGAGI. The CDR3 is 14 residues long. V was shortened by 6 bases and J by 0 bases, with 11 bases between the two germline ends. CDR3 in amino acids: CASRLRDMNTEAFF. CDR3 nucleotides: TGTGCCAGCAGGTTGCGGGACATGAACACTGAAGCTTTCTTT.

The V and J genes are TRBV5-1 and TRBJ2-7; TRBD2 matches 7 bases. V lost 10 bases and J lost 11; bases outside the gene matches: 6. This CDR3 is 9 amino acids long. Germline V CDR1 and CDR2: SGHRS, YFSETQ. This CDR3 is CARCGGKYF. CDR3 DNA sequence: TGCGCCCGTTGCGGGGGAAAGTACTTC. The complete variable domain, with remaining parts taken from reference TRBV5-1 and TRBJ2-7, reads KAGVTQTPRYLIKTRGQQVTLSCSPISGHRSVSWYQQTPGQGLQFLFEYFSETQRNKGNFPGRFSGRQFSNSRSEMNVSTLELGDSALYLCARCGGKYFGPGTRLTVT.